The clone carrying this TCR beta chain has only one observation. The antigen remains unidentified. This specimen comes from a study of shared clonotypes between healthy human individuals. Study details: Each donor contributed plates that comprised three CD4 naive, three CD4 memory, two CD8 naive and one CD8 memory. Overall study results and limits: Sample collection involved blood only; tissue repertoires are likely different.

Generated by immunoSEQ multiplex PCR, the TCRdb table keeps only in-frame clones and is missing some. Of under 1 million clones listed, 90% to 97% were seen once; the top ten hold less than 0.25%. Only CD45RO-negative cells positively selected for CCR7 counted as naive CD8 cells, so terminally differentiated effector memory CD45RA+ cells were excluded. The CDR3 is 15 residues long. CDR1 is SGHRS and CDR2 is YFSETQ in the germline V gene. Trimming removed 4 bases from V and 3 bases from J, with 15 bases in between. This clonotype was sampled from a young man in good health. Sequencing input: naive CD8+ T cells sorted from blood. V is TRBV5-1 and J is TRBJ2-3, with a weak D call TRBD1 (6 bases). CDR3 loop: CASSLLDSTTDTQYF. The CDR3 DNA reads TGCGCCAGCAGCCTTCTGGACAGCACTACAGATACGCAGTATTTT.